This T cell receptor (beta chain) was captured by sequencing in a study of identical twins. Germline CDR1 reads SNHLY; CDR2 reads FYNNEI. V was clipped by 6 bases and J by 4 bases; unmatched bases: 5. This CDR3 has 13 amino acids. Whole-study results and caveats: Cord blood beta clonotypes that were abundant carried fewer insertions, and memory repertoires showed no such trend. Researchers reported weaker excess twin sharing in beta out-of-frame sequences.

This clonotype was seen a few times. As yet, its antigen is unknown. All donors were healthy, and all were Caucasian. TCRdb reprocessed the 5' RACE reads via MiXCR and lists one record per CDR3 protein. The sample contains approximately 600,000 distinct CDR3 sequences, just over 7% of which appear only once. This same sample was also part of a study on yellow fever vaccine responses in identical twins.

The chain couples TRBV2 to TRBJ1-2, with TRBD1 identical over 7 bases. The material sequenced was PBMCs. This sequence originates from a woman aged 18-29 years in good health. CDR3 nucleotide sequence: TGTGCCAGCAGGGACAGGCCTATCTATGGCTACACCTTC. Translating gives CASRDRPIYGYTF.